This T cell receptor (beta chain) was documented in a study of cytomegalovirus exposure and HLA in healthy donors. The PCR contained 60 Vbeta and 13 Jbeta primers. Generated by immunoSEQ multiplex PCR, the TCRdb table keeps only in-frame clones and is missing some. Of some 170,000 clones in the sample, 65% to 85% are singletons; the top ten hold approximately 2.6%. This clone was counted a few times. The CDR3 loop spans 14 amino acids. Germline values: CDR1 SGHVS, CDR2 FNYEAQ. After removal of 1 base from V and 5 bases from J, the junction contained 1 base not matched to a gene. The TCR comes from a female donor in good health and CMV-seronegative. The sequencing sample was made of PBMCs. This chain connects TRBV7-6 to TRBJ2-7; TRBD1 aligns across 11 bases. The CDR3 nucleotides read TGTGCCAGCAGCTTAGGGGACAGGGGGGACGAGCAGTACTTC. This encodes CASSLGDRGDEQYF.